This T cell receptor beta chain stems from a study of T cell responses to AZD1222 COVID-19 vaccine. Findings and caveats of the study: White British people made up most donors, females outnumbered males, and clonal diversity was possibly underestimated. After the peak T cell response, and only then, were repertoires sampled. A reported finding is that nearly half of spike-specific TCRs target unmutated variant regions.

Using immunoSEQ multiplex PCR, the repertoire was profiled, and TCRdb retains in-frame clones only, with some absent. The table includes about 67,000 clones, approximately 83% detected once. Pooled samples include second doses given at about 4 or 12 weeks. The CDR3 has 14 residues. Trimming removed 4 bases from V and 5 bases from J, with 13 bases in between. The germline V gene encodes CDR1 SGHRS and CDR2 YFSETQ. This clone was recorded at least ten times. Its target is not known. The starting material was peripheral blood, obtained 28 days after the second AZD1222 dose. This chain connects TRBV5-1 to TRBJ1-5; no clear D. This receptor was identified in an adult who received the AZD1222 COVID-19 vaccine. The CDR3 is CASSPMDGDQPQHF. The CDR3 DNA sequence: TGCGCCAGCAGCCCGATGGACGGAGATCAGCCCCAGCATTTT.